The present entry profiles one TCR beta chain with its context. The record originates from a study of blood T cell repertoires in COVID-19. Study in general: Acute and convalescent COVID-19 specimens originated in the United States, Italy and Spain.

As originally analysed: Amplification of reference gene primers was used by the study to estimate nucleated cell counts. Sequencing was performed with immunoSEQ multiplex PCR; in TCRdb, only in-frame clones are kept and a portion is missing. The DNA was the basis for D and trimming; V, J and clone size are from that table. The table lists about 310,000 clones, 90% of them singletons. Germline V gives CDR1 SGDLS, CDR2 YYNGEE. V was cut by 4 bases and J by 0 bases, with 5 bases left in between. CDR3 length: 14 amino acids. The study drew participants aged 18 to 89 years from roughly 25 US areas. Assignments of participants to cohorts depended upon their own reported clinical history.

The receptor was derived from a woman aged 18-30 years with acute COVID-19. The chain couples TRBV9 to TRBJ1-6; no firm D call. The sequenced sample consisted of PBMCs or T cells enriched from blood (not recorded which). The CDR3 DNA is TGTGCCAGCAGCACGAGCTCCTATAATTCACCCCTCCACTTT. Translation: CASSTSSYNSPLHF.